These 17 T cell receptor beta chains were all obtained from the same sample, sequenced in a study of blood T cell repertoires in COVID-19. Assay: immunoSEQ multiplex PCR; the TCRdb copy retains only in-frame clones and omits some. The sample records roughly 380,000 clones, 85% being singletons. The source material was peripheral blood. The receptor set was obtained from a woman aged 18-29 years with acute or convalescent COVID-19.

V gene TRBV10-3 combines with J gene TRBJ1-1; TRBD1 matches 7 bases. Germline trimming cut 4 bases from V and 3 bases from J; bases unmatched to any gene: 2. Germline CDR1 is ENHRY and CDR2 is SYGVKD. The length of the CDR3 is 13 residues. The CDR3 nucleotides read TGTGCCATCAGTGTTCAGGGGGACACTGAAGCTTTCTTT. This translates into CAISVQGDTEAFF.

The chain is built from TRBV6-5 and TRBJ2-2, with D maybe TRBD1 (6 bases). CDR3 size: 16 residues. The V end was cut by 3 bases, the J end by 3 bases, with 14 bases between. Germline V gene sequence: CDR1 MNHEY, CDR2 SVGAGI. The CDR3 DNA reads TGTGCCAGCAGTTATTTGCAGGGGATCGACACCGGGGAGCTGTTTTTT. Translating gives CASSYLQGIDTGELFF.

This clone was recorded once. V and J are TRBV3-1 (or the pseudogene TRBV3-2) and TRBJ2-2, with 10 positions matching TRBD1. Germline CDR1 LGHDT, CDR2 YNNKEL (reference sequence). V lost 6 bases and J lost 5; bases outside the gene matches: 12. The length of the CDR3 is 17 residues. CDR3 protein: CASSVRNDRGLTGELFF. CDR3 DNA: TGTGCCAGCAGTGTGCGGAACGACAGGGGGCTTACCGGGGAGCTGTTTTTT.

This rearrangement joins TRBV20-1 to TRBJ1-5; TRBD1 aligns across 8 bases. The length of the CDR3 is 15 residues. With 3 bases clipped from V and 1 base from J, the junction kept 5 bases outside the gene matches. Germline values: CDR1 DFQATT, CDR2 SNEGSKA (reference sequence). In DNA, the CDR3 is TGCAGTGCTAGTACAGGGGGGACCAGCAATCAGCCCCAGCATTTT. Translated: CSASTGGTSNQPQHF.

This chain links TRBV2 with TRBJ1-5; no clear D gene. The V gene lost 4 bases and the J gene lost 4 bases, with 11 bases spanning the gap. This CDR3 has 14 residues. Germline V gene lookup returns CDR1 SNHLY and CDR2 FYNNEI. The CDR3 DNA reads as TGTGCCAGCAGTGGGTACAGCCCAAATCAGCCCCAGCATTTT. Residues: CASSGYSPNQPQHF.

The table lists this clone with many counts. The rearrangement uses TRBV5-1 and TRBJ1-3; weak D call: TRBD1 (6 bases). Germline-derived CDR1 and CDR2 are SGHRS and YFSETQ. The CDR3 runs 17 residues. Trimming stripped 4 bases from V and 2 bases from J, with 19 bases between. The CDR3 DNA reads TGCGCCAGCAGCGTGACCGGGACACGGGAAACTGGAAACACCATATATTTT. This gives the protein CASSVTGTRETGNTIYF.

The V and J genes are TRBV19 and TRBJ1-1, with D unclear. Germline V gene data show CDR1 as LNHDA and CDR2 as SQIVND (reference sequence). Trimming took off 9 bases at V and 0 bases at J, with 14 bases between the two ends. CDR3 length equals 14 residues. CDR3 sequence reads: CASSQNYMNTEAFF. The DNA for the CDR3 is TGTGCCAGCTCTCAGAATTATATGAACACTGAAGCTTTCTTT.

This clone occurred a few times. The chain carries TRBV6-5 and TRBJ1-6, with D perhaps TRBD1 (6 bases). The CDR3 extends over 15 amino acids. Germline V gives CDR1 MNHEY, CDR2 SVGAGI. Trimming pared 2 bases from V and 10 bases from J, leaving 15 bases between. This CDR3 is CASSYLGAEESPLHF. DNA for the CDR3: TGTGCCAGCAGTTACCTGGGGGCAGAGGAATCACCCCTCCACTTT.

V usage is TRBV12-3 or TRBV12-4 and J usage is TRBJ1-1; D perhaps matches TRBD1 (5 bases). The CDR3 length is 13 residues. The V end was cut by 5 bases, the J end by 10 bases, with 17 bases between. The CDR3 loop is CASSEGRGTGAFF. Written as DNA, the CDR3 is TGTGCCAGCAGTGAGGGTCGGGGGACCGGAGCTTTCTTT.

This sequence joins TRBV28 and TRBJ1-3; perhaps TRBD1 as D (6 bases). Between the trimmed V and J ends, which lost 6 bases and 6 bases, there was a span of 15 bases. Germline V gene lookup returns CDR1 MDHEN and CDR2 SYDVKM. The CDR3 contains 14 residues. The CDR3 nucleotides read TGTGCCAGCAGCTTACAACAGGGAGAAAACACCATATATTTT. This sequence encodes CASSLQQGENTIYF.

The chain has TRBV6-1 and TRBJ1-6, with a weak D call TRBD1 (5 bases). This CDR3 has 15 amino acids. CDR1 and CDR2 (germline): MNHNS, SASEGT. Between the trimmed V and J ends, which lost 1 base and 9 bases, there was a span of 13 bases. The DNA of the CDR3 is TGTGCCAGCAGTGAAGGCCGCGGGGGGGGTTCACCCCTCCACTTT. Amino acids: CASSEGRGGGSPLHF.

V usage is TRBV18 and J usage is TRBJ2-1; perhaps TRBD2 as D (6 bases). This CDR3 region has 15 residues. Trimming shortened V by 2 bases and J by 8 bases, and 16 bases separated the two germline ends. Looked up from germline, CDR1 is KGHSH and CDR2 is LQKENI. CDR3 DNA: TGTGCCAGCTCACCAAACGAGGGAGGTTTTGATGAGCAGTTCTTC. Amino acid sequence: CASSPNEGGFDEQFF.

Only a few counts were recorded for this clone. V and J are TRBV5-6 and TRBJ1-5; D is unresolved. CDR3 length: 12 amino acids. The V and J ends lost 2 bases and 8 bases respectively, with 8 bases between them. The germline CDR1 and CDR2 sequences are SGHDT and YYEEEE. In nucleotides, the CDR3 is TGTGCCAGCAGCTTCGTCGGGGAGCCCCAGCATTTT. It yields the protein CASSFVGEPQHF.

The CDR3 reads CASSSTTGTSGENEQYF. CDR3 nucleotide sequence: TGTGCCAGCAGCTCTACTACCGGGACTAGCGGGGAAAACGAGCAGTACTTC. The rearrangement links TRBV7-9 to TRBJ2-7; 13 bases line up with TRBD2. Per germline, CDR1 SEHNR and CDR2 FQNEAQ (reference sequence). V was clipped by 4 bases and J by 5 bases; unmatched bases: 11. The CDR3 totals 17 residues.

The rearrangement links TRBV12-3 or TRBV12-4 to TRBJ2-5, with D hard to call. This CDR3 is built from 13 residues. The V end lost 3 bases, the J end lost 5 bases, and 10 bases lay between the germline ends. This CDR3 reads CASSLGFGETQYF. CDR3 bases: TGTGCCAGCAGTTTGGGCTTTGGGGAGACCCAGTACTTC.

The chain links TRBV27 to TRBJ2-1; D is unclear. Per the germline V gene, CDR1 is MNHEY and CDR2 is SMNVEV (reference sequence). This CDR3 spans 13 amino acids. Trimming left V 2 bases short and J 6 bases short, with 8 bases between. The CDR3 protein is CASSLQRGNEQFF. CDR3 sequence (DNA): TGTGCCAGCAGTTTACAGCGTGGCAATGAGCAGTTCTTC.

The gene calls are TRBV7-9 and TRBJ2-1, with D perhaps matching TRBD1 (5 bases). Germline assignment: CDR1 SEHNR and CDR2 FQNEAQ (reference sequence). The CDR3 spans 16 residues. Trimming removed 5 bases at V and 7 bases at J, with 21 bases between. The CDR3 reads CASSGPNGRVVNEQFF. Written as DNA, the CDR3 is TGTGCCAGCAGCGGCCCGAATGGCAGGGTAGTGAATGAGCAGTTCTTC.